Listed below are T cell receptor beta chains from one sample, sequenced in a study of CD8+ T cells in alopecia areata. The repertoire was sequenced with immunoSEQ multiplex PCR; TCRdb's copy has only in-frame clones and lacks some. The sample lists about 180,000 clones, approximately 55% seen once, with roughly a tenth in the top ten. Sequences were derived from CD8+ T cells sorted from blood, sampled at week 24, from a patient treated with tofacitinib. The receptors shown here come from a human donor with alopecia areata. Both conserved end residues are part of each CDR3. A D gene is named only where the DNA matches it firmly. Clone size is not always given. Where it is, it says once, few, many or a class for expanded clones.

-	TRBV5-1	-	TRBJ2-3	CASSLVGIGTDTQYF	TGCGCCAGCAGCTTGGTGGGTATCGGCACAGATACGCAGTATTTT
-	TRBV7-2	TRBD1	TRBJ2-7	CASSPRDSDYEQYF	TGTGCCAGCAGCCCCCGGGACAGCGACTACGAGCAGTACTTC
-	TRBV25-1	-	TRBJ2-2	CASSLQEETGELFF	TGTGCCAGCAGTCTTCAGGAGGAGACCGGGGAGCTGTTTTTT
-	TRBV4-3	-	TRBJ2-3	CASSQEARTASTDTQYF	TGCGCCAGCAGCCAAGAGGCTAGGACAGCTAGCACAGATACGCAGTATTTT
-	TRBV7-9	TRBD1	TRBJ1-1	CASSPPGTGNTEAFF	TGTGCCAGCAGCCCTCCTGGGACAGGGAACACTGAAGCTTTCTTT
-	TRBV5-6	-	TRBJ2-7	CASSPLTSTYEQYF	TGTGCCAGCAGCCCGCTTACCAGTACCTACGAGCAGTACTTC
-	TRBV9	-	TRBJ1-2	CASRATTGLHYGYTF	TGTGCCAGCAGGGCCACGACAGGTCTACACTATGGCTACACCTTC
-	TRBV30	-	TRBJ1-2	CAWSSVRGDLYGYTF	TGTGCCTGGAGTTCCGTCCGGGGGGATCTCTATGGCTACACCTTC
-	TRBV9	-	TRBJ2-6	CASSVVGQTGSGANVLTF	TGTGCCAGCAGCGTAGTCGGGCAGACCGGGTCGGGGGCCAACGTCCTGACTTTC
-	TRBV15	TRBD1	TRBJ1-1	CATSGWDRQDEAFF	TGTGCCACCAGCGGGTGGGACAGACAAGATGAAGCTTTCTTT
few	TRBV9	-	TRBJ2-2	CASSTRTTQTGELFF	TGTGCCAGCAGCACGAGGACTACCCAGACCGGGGAGCTGTTTTTT
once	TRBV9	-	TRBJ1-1	CASSEQGRGTEAFF	TGTGCCAGCAGCGAGCAGGGTAGGGGCACTGAAGCTTTCTTT
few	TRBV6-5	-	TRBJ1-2	CASSDSEVGYTF	TGTGCCAGCAGTGACTCCGAAGTTGGCTACACCTTC
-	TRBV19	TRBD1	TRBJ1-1	CASSTGQIATEAFF	TGTGCCAGTAGTACGGGACAGATCGCTACTGAAGCTTTCTTT
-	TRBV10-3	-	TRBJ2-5	CAISDPTRETQYF	TGTGCCATCAGTGATCCAACACGGGAGACCCAGTACTTC
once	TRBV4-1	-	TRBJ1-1	CASSQGQGLDTEAFF	TGCGCCAGCAGCCAAGGTCAGGGGTTGGACACTGAAGCTTTCTTT
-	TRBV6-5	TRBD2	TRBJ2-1	CASSSSGGSSSNEQFF	TGTGCCAGCAGTTCTAGCGGGGGGAGTTCCTCCAATGAGCAGTTCTTC
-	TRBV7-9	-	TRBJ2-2	CASSPDTGELFF	TGTGCCAGCAGCCCAGACACCGGGGAGCTGTTTTTT
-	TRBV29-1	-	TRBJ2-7	CSVFDISSYEQYF	TGCAGCGTTTTCGACATCAGCTCCTACGAGCAGTACTTC
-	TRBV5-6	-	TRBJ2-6	CASSLKRILSGANVLTF	TGTGCCAGCAGCTTGAAGAGGATCTTATCTGGGGCCAACGTCCTGACTTTC
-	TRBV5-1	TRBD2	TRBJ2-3	CASSPETSGGANTQYF	TGCGCCAGCAGTCCTGAGACTAGCGGGGGGGCGAATACGCAGTATTTT
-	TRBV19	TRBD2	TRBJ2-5	CASIERGEQETQYF	TGTGCCAGTATCGAGCGGGGCGAGCAAGAGACCCAGTACTTC
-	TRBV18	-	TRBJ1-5	CASSPDPSLQPQHF	TGTGCCAGCTCCCCGGATCCCTCGCTTCAGCCCCAGCATTTT
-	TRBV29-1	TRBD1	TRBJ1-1	CSGDSGWGEAFF	TGCAGCGGGGACAGTGGGTGGGGTGAAGCTTTCTTT
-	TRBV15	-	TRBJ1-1	CATSRDRGAEAFF	TGTGCCACCAGCAGAGACAGGGGTGCTGAAGCTTTCTTT
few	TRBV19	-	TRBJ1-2	CASSTYGLYGYTF	TGTGCCAGTAGCACCTATGGACTCTATGGCTACACCTTC
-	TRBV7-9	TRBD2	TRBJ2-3	CASSPAGTDTQYF	TGTGCCAGCAGCCCAGCGGGGACAGATACGCAGTATTTT
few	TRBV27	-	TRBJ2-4	CASSSYPPGEVDVGETKNIQYF	TGTGCCAGCAGTTCCTACCCCCCAGGGGAAGTAGATGTAGGGGAAACCAAAAACATTCAGTACTTC
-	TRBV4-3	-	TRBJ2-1	CASSQDLTGGEDLNTYNEQFF	TGCGCCAGCAGCCAAGATCTGACCGGGGGCGAGGACCTTAATACTTACAATGAGCAGTTCTTC
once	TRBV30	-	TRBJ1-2	CAWTESGDGYTF	TGTGCCTGGACCGAATCGGGAGATGGCTACACCTTC
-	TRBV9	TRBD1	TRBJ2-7	CASSVGQGAKTYEQYF	TGTGCCAGCAGCGTAGGCCAGGGGGCAAAGACGTACGAGCAGTACTTC
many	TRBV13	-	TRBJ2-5	CASSLYRMDETQYF	TGTGCCAGCAGCTTATACCGTATGGACGAGACCCAGTACTTC
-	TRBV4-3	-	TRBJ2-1	CASSQGGAGEQFF	TGCGCCAGCAGCCAAGGGGGGGCTGGTGAGCAGTTCTTC
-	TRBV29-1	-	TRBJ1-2	CSATPIPQGRRNYGYTF	TGCAGCGCCACCCCTATTCCACAGGGAAGACGAAACTATGGCTACACCTTC
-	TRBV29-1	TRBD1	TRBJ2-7	CSARDRINEQYF	TGCAGCGCCCGGGACAGGATAAACGAGCAGTACTTC
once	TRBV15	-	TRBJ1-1	CATSPGGEYPEAFF	TGTGCCACCAGCCCAGGTGGGGAGTACCCTGAAGCTTTCTTT
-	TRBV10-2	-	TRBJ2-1	CASSAPNEQFF	TGCGCCAGCAGTGCTCCAAATGAGCAGTTCTTC
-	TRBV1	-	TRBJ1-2	CTSSQDGTGERYGYTF	TGCACCAGCAGCCAAGACGGGACAGGGGAGCGGTATGGCTACACCTTC
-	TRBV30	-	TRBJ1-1	CAWSRTVNTEAFF	TGTGCCTGGAGTCGGACGGTGAACACTGAAGCTTTCTTT
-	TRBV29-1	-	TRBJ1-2	CSVEDRGRKEGYGYTF	TGCAGCGTTGAAGATCGAGGACGGAAGGAGGGCTATGGCTACACCTTC
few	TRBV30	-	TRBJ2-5	CAWSVPGGLGWETQYF	TGTGCCTGGAGTGTCCCTGGGGGGCTGGGCTGGGAGACCCAGTACTTC
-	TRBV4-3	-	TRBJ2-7	CASSQDLSGYEQYF	TGCGCCAGCAGCCAAGATCTAAGTGGCTACGAGCAGTACTTC
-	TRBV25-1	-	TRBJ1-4	CASSESLGGGLFF	TGTGCCAGCAGTGAATCCCTGGGGGGCGGACTGTTTTTT
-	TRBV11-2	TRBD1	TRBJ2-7	CASSTGTGFYEQYF	TGTGCCAGCAGCACAGGGACAGGGTTCTACGAGCAGTACTTC
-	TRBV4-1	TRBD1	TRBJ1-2	CASSQPSGQDGYTF	TGCGCCAGCAGCCAACCCTCGGGACAGGATGGCTACACCTTC
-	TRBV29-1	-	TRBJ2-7	CSVDRGNYEQYF	TGCAGCGTTGACAGGGGAAATTACGAGCAGTACTTC
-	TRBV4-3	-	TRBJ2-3	CASSGDFGSTDTQYF	TGCGCCAGCTCGGGGGATTTCGGGAGCACAGATACGCAGTATTTT
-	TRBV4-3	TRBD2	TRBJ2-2	CASSQGPGTSPKAGDGELFF	TGCGCCAGCAGCCAAGGGCCCGGGACTAGCCCGAAGGCCGGGGACGGGGAGCTGTTTTTT
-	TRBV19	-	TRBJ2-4	CASSPVGRSNGNIQYF	TGTGCCAGTAGCCCAGTGGGGCGGAGCAACGGAAACATTCAGTACTTC